A selection of T cell receptor beta chains follows, all from one sample in a study of molecular identifiers for immune sequencing clone quantification. Each CDR3 protein gets one entry after TCRdb re-called the PCR reads with MiXCR. The sample has 60,000 to 75,000 distinct CDR3 sequences, about 19% seen once. Sequencing was performed on naive CD8+ T cells from blood, with Jurkat cell RNA spiked in. These TCRs come from a human donor in good health. Some libraries in this study had Jurkat cell RNA spiked in. CDR3s include the opening cysteine and the closing phenylalanine or tryptophan. The order of the fields is D gene, clone size, V gene, J gene, CDR3 DNA, CDR3 protein. The D gene is left open where the match is weak. Rows may omit the clone size; those that give it use once, few, many or a size class.

-	many	TRBV6-2/TRBV6-3	TRBJ2-2	TGTGCCAGCAGTCTTCCGGGAGTGTACACCGGGGAGCTGTTTTTT	CASSLPGVYTGELFF
-	many	TRBV7-8	TRBJ2-3	TGTGCCAGCAGCCCGTCGGTCGGGGTGGAAGATACGCAGTATTTT	CASSPSVGVEDTQYF
TRBD2	many	TRBV27	TRBJ2-1	TGTGCCAGCCAGGGGACTAGCGGGAGGGCGTGGTCACCTGAGCAGTTCTTC	CASQGTSGRAWSPEQFF
-	few	TRBV27	TRBJ2-7	TGTGCCAGCAGTTTATCGTCGGGAGTGGGCGAGCAGTACTTC	CASSLSSGVGEQYF
TRBD2	few	TRBV3-1	TRBJ2-1	TGTGCCAGCAGCCAAGGAAGGCGGGAGGGCCTATACAATGAGCAGTTCTTC	CASSQGRREGLYNEQFF
-	-	TRBV5-3	TRBJ2-7	TGTGCCAGCAGCAGAGCTCTAAGCGAGCAGTACTTC	CASSRALSEQYF
-	many	TRBV11-2	TRBJ1-1	TGTGCCAGCAGCTTAGGGGGCGCGGAAACTGAAGCTTTCTTT	CASSLGGAETEAFF
TRBD2	-	TRBV29-1	TRBJ2-1	TGCGGCGTCTATTACAGCGGGAGTATGTCCAATGAGCAGTCCTTC	CGVYYSGSMSNEQSF
TRBD2	many	TRBV29-1	TRBJ2-7	TGCAGCGTTGACCTGATCAGGACTAGCGGGAGATCAGGTGTGTCCTACGAGCAGTACTTC	CSVDLIRTSGRSGVSYEQYF
TRBD2	many	TRBV20-1	TRBJ2-7	TGCAGTGCTAGCCGGCCTAGCGGAGGACCTTTGGGGGAGCAGTACTTC	CSASRPSGGPLGEQYF
TRBD1	-	TRBV7-9	TRBJ1-5	TGTGCCAGCAGCTTCTCCCGGTACAGGGGGTATAGGCAGCCCCAGCATTTT	CASSFSRYRGYRQPQHF
-	many	TRBV27	TRBJ1-3	TGTGCCAGCAGTTTAATGGGGGGGTCGGACACCATATATTTT	CASSLMGGSDTIYF
-	-	TRBV27	TRBJ2-7	TGTTCCAGCAGTCCAGGATGGGGGGAGCAGTACTTC	CSSSPGWGEQYF
-	many	TRBV10-3	TRBJ2-7	TGTGCCATCACCCCCGACGGGACCTACGAGCAGTACTTC	CAITPDGTYEQYF
TRBD1	many	TRBV27	TRBJ2-3	TGTGCCAGCAGGGGGGACAGGAGCACAGATACGCAGTATTTT	CASRGDRSTDTQYF
-	many	TRBV11-2	TRBJ2-3	TGTGCCAGCAGCTTAGTGTTGGCCGTGGGCACAGATACGCAGTATTTT	CASSLVLAVGTDTQYF
TRBD1	many	TRBV27	TRBJ2-1	TGTGCCAGCACTTACAGGGGGCGTGTTAATGAGCAGTTCTTC	CASTYRGRVNEQFF
TRBD2	many	TRBV5-4	TRBJ2-5	TGTGCCAGCATCGACGCCGGGAGGGCCAGATCAGAGACCCAGTACTTC	CASIDAGRARSETQYF
-	many	TRBV7-6	TRBJ1-3	TGTGCCAGCAGTCTAGGGGCCAGCGGTGGAAACACCATATATTTT	CASSLGASGGNTIYF
-	few	TRBV12-3/TRBV12-4	TRBJ1-1	TGTGCCAGCAGTGTTAGGGACACTGAAGCTTTCTTT	CASSVRDTEAFF
TRBD1	many	TRBV30	TRBJ1-4	TGTGCCTGCCCGACAGGGGATGGTGAAAAACTGTTTTTT	CACPTGDGEKLFF
-	-	TRBV4-2	TRBJ2-2	TGTGCCAGCAGCCCTTGGGACACCGGGGAGCTGTTTTTT	CASSPWDTGELFF
-	many	TRBV4-3	TRBJ2-1	TGCGCCAGCAGCCAAGGGAGCGGAGAAGGTAATGAGCAGTTCTTC	CASSQGSGEGNEQFF
TRBD2	many	TRBV3-1	TRBJ2-4	TGTGCCAGCAGCCAACCGGGACTACACATTCAGTACTTC	CASSQPGLHIQYF
-	-	TRBV5-1	TRBJ2-7	TGCGCCAGCAGCTTGGTGCAGGGCGGAGAGTACGAGCAGCACTTC	CASSLVQGGEYEQHF
-	many	TRBV20-1	TRBJ2-7	TGCAGTGCTAGAGACCCCACCTCGGGGACTCTATACGAGCAGTACTTC	CSARDPTSGTLYEQYF
TRBD1	many	TRBV29-1	TRBJ2-7	TGCAGCGTAATACAGGGGGCCGGGGAGCAGTACTTC	CSVIQGAGEQYF
-	many	TRBV5-6	TRBJ2-3	TGTGCCAGCAGCTTGACTAGTGCCGATACGCAGTATTTT	CASSLTSADTQYF
-	-	TRBV11-3	TRBJ2-1	TGTGCCAGCAGCTTAGGAGGGGGGGAGGGCCCCTACAATGAGCAGTTCTTC	CASSLGGGEGPYNEQFF
TRBD2	-	TRBV4-3	TRBJ2-7	TGCGCCAGCAGCCAAGAATTTTTGTCGGGAGGTCTCTACGAGCAGTACTTC	CASSQEFLSGGLYEQYF
-	many	TRBV27	TRBJ2-4	TGTGCCAGCAGCCCTTGGGGAGCCAAAAACATTCAGTACTTC	CASSPWGAKNIQYF
-	-	TRBV10-3	TRBJ1-4	TGTGCCATCAGCGAACGGGGCAGGGTTAATGAAAAACTGTTTTTT	CAISERGRVNEKLFF
TRBD1	many	TRBV19	TRBJ1-1	TGTGCCAGTAGTATATCGGGACAGGTGACGACTGAAGCTTTCTTT	CASSISGQVTTEAFF
-	many	TRBV11-2	TRBJ2-1	TGTGCCAGCAGAACCGGGACCACAACCTACAATGAGCAGTTCTTC	CASRTGTTTYNEQFF
-	many	TRBV4-1	TRBJ1-6	TGCGCCAGCAGCCCACTTGGACAACTAAGGAATTCACCCCTCCACTTT	CASSPLGQLRNSPLHF
TRBD2	many	TRBV6-5	TRBJ2-1	TGTGCCAGCAGTCCTTTAGCGGGAGGGCCCGGCAATGAGCAGTTCTTC	CASSPLAGGPGNEQFF
TRBD1	many	TRBV5-6	TRBJ2-5	TGTGCCAGCAGCCTGACGACAGGGGTAGAGACCCAGTACTTC	CASSLTTGVETQYF
-	many	TRBV3-1	TRBJ2-1	TGTGCCAGCAGCCAAGGAAGGGGTAGCTCCTACAATGAGCAGTTCTTC	CASSQGRGSSYNEQFF
TRBD2	few	TRBV20-1	TRBJ2-1	TGCAGTGCTAGGATACGGGGGGGGCGGGGTAGGGATGAGCAGTTCTTC	CSARIRGGRGRDEQFF
-	many	TRBV2	TRBJ2-3	TGTGCCAGCAGCCATGGGACGAGAGATGGTACGCAGTATTTT	CASSHGTRDGTQYF
TRBD2	many	TRBV11-3	TRBJ2-4	TGTGCCAGCAGCCCTGGGACTAGTAAGAACATTCAGTACTTC	CASSPGTSKNIQYF
TRBD2	-	TRBV27	TRBJ2-1	TGTGCCAGCAGTAACCCGACTAGCGCCTACAATGAGCAGTTCTTC	CASSNPTSAYNEQFF
-	-	TRBV5-1	TRBJ2-1	TGCGACAGCAGCTTCCTGACTAGTTACAATGAGCAGTTCTTC	CDSSFLTSYNEQFF
-	few	TRBV11-1	TRBJ2-7	TGTGCCAGCAGCTTAGGGCAGGGATACCTCCACTTC	CASSLGQGYLHF
-	-	TRBV13	TRBJ2-3	TGTGCCAGCAGCCCCCGAGCGGCCACGTCAGATACGCAGTATTTT	CASSPRAATSDTQYF
-	-	TRBV7-2	TRBJ2-1	TGTACCAGCAGTCCTCTGGCGGGAAGCTCCTACAATGAGCAGTTCTTC	CTSSPLAGSSYNEQFF
TRBD1	few	TRBV27	TRBJ2-3	TGTGCCAGCAGTCCGGGACAGGGAATCACAGATACGCAGTATTTT	CASSPGQGITDTQYF
-	-	TRBV29-1	TRBJ2-1	TGCAGCGTGAGGACAGCAATTTCCTACAATGAGCAGTTCTTC	CSVRTAISYNEQFF
TRBD1	many	TRBV5-1	TRBJ1-5	TGCGCCAGCAGCAGTACAGGGGGCTCGGGTCAGCCCCAGCATTTT	CASSSTGGSGQPQHF
TRBD1	once	TRBV4-1	TRBJ2-1	TGCGTCAGCAGCCAGATCCCACCAGGGGGCGTGTACAATGAGCAGTTCTTC	CVSSQIPPGGVYNEQFF
TRBD2	many	TRBV7-8	TRBJ2-5	TGTGCCAGCAGCTCGATAGGCCCGGGGGGGGGAGGGACCCAGTACTTC	CASSSIGPGGGGTQYF
-	many	TRBV14	TRBJ2-7	TGTGCCAGCAGCCCATCCCGCTCAAGCAGCCCCTACGAGCAGTACTTC	CASSPSRSSSPYEQYF
-	many	TRBV2	TRBJ1-1	TGTGCCAGCAGTGATCCTTTAACTGAAGCTTTCTTT	CASSDPLTEAFF
TRBD1	many	TRBV7-6	TRBJ2-7	TGTGCCAGCAGCCCCCAGGAGTCCGGGACAGAAAGCTCCTACGAGCAGTACTTC	CASSPQESGTESSYEQYF
-	-	TRBV7-9	TRBJ2-7	TGTGCCAGCAGCTTTCAGGGAACTTCCTACGAGCAGTACTTC	CASSFQGTSYEQYF
-	many	TRBV6-2/TRBV6-3	TRBJ2-7	TGTGCCAGCAGTTACCCCCCCGAGAGGGTGAACTACGAGCAGTACTTC	CASSYPPERVNYEQYF
TRBD1	many	TRBV7-9	TRBJ2-7	TGTGCCAGCAGCTCCCGGGACAGGGGGCCGTACGAGCAGTACTTC	CASSSRDRGPYEQYF
TRBD2	many	TRBV6-6	TRBJ2-3	TGTGCCAGCAGTTACGTGGCTAGCGGGAGCGGGGGCACAGATACGCAGTATTTT	CASSYVASGSGGTDTQYF
-	-	TRBV27	TRBJ2-7	TGTGCCAGCTCGGTTGGAGAGGCGTACGAGCAGTACTTC	CASSVGEAYEQYF